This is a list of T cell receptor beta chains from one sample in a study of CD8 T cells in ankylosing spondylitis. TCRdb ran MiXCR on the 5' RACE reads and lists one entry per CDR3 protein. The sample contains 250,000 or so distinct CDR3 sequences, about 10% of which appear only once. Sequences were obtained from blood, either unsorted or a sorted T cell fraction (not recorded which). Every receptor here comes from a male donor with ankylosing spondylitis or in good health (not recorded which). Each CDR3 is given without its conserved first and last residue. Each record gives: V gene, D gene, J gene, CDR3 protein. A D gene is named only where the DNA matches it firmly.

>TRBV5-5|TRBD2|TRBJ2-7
ASSSPSGREQY
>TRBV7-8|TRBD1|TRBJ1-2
ASSLRDRVYGYT
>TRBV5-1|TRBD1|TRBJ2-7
ASSGTGYEQY
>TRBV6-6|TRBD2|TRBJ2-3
ASGSLAGRSF
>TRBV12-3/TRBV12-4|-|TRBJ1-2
ASSPPGQSYHYGYT
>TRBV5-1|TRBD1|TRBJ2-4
ASSFTAGQGANIQY
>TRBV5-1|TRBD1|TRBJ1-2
ASSWAAGGNYGYT
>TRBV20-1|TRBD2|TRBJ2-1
SATGTSGRGREQF
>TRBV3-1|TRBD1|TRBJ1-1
ASSPEQGDIDLAF
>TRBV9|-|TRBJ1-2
ASSVEGVPYYGYT
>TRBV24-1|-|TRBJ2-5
ATSKGAKETQY
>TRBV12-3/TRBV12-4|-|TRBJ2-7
ASTRGMSSYEQY
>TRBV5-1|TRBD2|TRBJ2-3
ASSRTRTSGDTQY
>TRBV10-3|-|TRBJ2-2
AISGTGELF
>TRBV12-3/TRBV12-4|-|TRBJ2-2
ASSNTSLAGPHGELF
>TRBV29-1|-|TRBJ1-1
AGFDTEAF
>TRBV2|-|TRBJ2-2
ASEGGQSPGELF
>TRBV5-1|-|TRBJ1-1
ASSLVGASNTEAF
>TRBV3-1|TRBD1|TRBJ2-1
ASSQGTGAGSYNEQF
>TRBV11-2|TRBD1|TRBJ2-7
ASSSSDRGYEQY
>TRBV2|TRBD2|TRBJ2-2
ASTRREQSTGELF
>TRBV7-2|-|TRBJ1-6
ASSSTGRRSPLH
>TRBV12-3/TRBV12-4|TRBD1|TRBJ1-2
ASSLGTVSGYT
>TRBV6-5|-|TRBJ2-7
ASSYYLDSSFPFYEQY
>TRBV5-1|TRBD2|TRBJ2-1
ASSYSGGAHNEQF
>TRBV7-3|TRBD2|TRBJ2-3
ASSILAGGFHTQY
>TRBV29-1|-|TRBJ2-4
SVEDRRGRPTKNIQY
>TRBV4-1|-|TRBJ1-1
ASSRQDRNTEAF
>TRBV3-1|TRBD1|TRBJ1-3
ASSQSLTGENTIY
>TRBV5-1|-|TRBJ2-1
ASRSGGKNEQF